These 22 T cell receptor beta chains share one sample of origin, sequenced in a study of blood T cell repertoires in COVID-19. Only in-frame clones appear in the TCRdb table, and some are missing; sequencing was by immunoSEQ multiplex PCR. The sample has roughly 140,000 clones, about 80% seen once; the top ten hold 1.5% to 2%. The sample taken for sequencing was PBMCs or T cells enriched from blood (not recorded which). The origin of the receptors is a woman aged 18 to 35 who had been exposed to COVID-19.

The chain carries TRBV7-9 and TRBJ2-1; TRBD1 is a possible D gene (6 bases). V was pared by 3 bases and J by 7 bases, with 19 bases between. Germline V gives CDR1 SEHNR, CDR2 FQNEAQ (reference sequence). The CDR3 is made up of 16 amino acids. DNA for the CDR3: TGTGCCAGCAGCTTGATTCTCTCAGGGGCAAGGAATGAGCAGTTCTTC. The encoded protein is CASSLILSGARNEQFF.

The rearrangement uses TRBV7-8 and TRBJ1-5; possibly TRBD1 for D (5 bases). The germline gives CDR1 SGHVS, CDR2 FQNEAQ. Trimming shortened V by 5 bases and J by 0 bases, and 11 bases separated the two germline ends. The CDR3 covers 15 residues. CDR3 bases: TGTGCCAGCAGCGGGTCCAGGGCTAGCAATCAGCCCCAGCATTTT. It codes for CASSGSRASNQPQHF.

The V gene is TRBV28, the J gene TRBJ2-7; a possible D gene is TRBD2 (5 bases). Germline V gene data show CDR1 as MDHEN and CDR2 as SYDVKM. V was trimmed by 2 bases and J by 5 bases, leaving 7 bases between them. CDR3 size: 12 residues. DNA for the CDR3: TGTGCCAGCAGTTTAGCTAGCCACGAGCAGTACTTC. Translation gives CASSLASHEQYF.

The chain is built from TRBV30 and TRBJ2-3, with TRBD2 matching over 8 bases. The ends lost 1 base at V and 6 bases at J; junction bases unmatched: 9. Germline assignment: CDR1 GTSNPN and CDR2 SVGIG (reference sequence). The CDR3 has 15 residues. The chain's CDR3 is CAWSALAGNGDTQYF. CDR3 nucleotide sequence: TGTGCCTGGAGTGCATTAGCGGGAAATGGGGATACGCAGTATTTT.

The chain couples TRBV7-2 to TRBJ2-2, with 12 nucleotides matching TRBD2. V dropped 1 base and J dropped 3; count of bases not matched to a gene: 6. Germline V gene sequence: CDR1 SGHTA, CDR2 FQGNSA. The CDR3 runs to 18 residues. This CDR3 reads CASSLVLAGGADTGELFF. DNA of the CDR3: TGTGCCAGCAGCTTAGTTCTAGCGGGAGGGGCGGACACCGGGGAGCTGTTTTTT.

This chain joins TRBV5-4 and TRBJ2-3; 7 bases are shared with TRBD1. J was trimmed by 1 base and V by 5 bases; bases with no gene match: 13. Germline V CDR1 and CDR2: SGHNT, YYREEE (reference sequence). This CDR3 region has 17 residues. CDR3 DNA: TGTGCCAGCAGTCATAAAAAAAGGACAGGCGGCACAGATACGCAGTATTTT. Its translation is CASSHKKRTGGTDTQYF.

V usage is TRBV7-9 and J usage is TRBJ1-3; possibly TRBD1 for D (5 bases). This CDR3 is built from 14 residues. The V end lost 5 bases, the J end lost 4 bases, and 12 bases lay between the germline ends. Germline V CDR1 and CDR2: SEHNR, FQNEAQ (reference sequence). The CDR3 spells CASSRDSYGNTIYF. CDR3 bases: TGTGCCAGCAGCCGCGACAGTTACGGAAACACCATATATTTT.

This chain links TRBV6-5 with TRBJ2-1, with TRBD2 matching 9 bases. This CDR3 has 15 amino acids. The J segment lost 7 bases and the V segment lost 7 bases, leaving 11 bases of the junction unmatched. Germline CDR1 MNHEY, CDR2 SVGAGI. CDR3 loop: CASNVLAGTRNEQFF. The CDR3 region has the DNA TGTGCCAGCAACGTCCTAGCGGGAACTCGGAATGAGCAGTTCTTC.

The CDR3 region is CASSDTGVCYTEAFF. The CDR3 DNA follows: TGTGCCAGCAGCGACACAGGGGTTTGTTACACTGAAGCTTTCTTT. The V call is TRBV3-1 (or the pseudogene TRBV3-2), the J call TRBJ1-1, with 7 bases matching TRBD1. J lost 3 bases, V lost 5 bases, and 9 bases had no gene match. Germline CDR1 LGHDT, CDR2 YNNKEL (reference sequence). The CDR3 covers 15 residues.

As DNA, the CDR3 is TGTGCCAGCCCCCGGCAGGACTATGGCTACACCTTC. Translating it yields CASPRQDYGYTF. The chain recombines TRBV2 with TRBJ1-2; D gene ambiguous. V dropped 8 bases and J dropped 3 bases, with 10 bases sitting between them. The CDR3 sequence is 12 residues long. Germline values: CDR1 SNHLY, CDR2 FYNNEI.

This chain links TRBV15 with TRBJ1-4, with D possibly TRBD1 on 6 matching bases. The length of the CDR3 is 15 residues. Looked up from germline, CDR1 is LNHNV and CDR2 is YYDKDF (reference sequence). Trimming took 3 bases from V and 3 from J, leaving 11 bases between them. The CDR3 region is CATSRTTGANEKLFF. CDR3 bases: TGTGCCACCAGCAGGACGACAGGCGCTAATGAAAAACTGTTTTTT.

The chain couples TRBV18 to TRBJ1-6; perhaps TRBD1 as D (5 bases). The germline V gene has CDR1 KGHSH and CDR2 LQKENI. Trimming shortened V by 2 bases and J by 7 bases, and 18 bases separated the two germline ends. This CDR3 comprises 17 residues. DNA for the CDR3: TGTGCCAGCTCACCAATTGGGATAGGGGAATGGAATTCACCCCTCCACTTT. Its protein product is CASSPIGIGEWNSPLHF.

V and J are TRBV12-5 and TRBJ2-1; tentatively, D is TRBD1 (6 bases). CDR1 and CDR2 from the germline V gene are LGHNT and FRNRAP. The CDR3 spans 14 residues. Trimming took 1 base from V and 6 from J, leaving 10 bases between them. DNA of the CDR3: TGTGCTAGTGGTTTGGCTATACAGGGCAATGAGCAGTTCTTC. It yields the protein CASGLAIQGNEQFF.

The chain has TRBV30 and TRBJ2-1; 7 positions match TRBD2. V shed 2 bases, J shed 4 bases, and the junction held 8 bases outside the gene matches. This CDR3 comprises 15 residues. Germline V gene lookup returns CDR1 GTSNPN and CDR2 SVGIG (reference sequence). This chain's CDR3 is CAWSSDQRGYNEQFF. DNA of the CDR3: TGTGCCTGGAGTAGTGACCAGCGGGGATACAATGAGCAGTTCTTC.

This clone appeared a few times. The chain uses TRBV6-1 and TRBJ1-6; TRBD1 aligns across 7 bases. Losses at the gene ends were 2 bases for V and 8 bases for J; bases not matched to a gene: 9. In germline, CDR1 is MNHNS, CDR2 SASEGT. This CDR3 is 16 amino acids long. The CDR3 DNA follows: TGTGCCAGCAGTGAAATCCACCAGGGGGTTTATTCACCCCTCCACTTT. Amino acids: CASSEIHQGVYSPLHF.

This chain links TRBV2 with TRBJ1-2; 9 bases map to TRBD1. J gave up 7 bases and V 6 bases, and 6 bases lay outside the gene matches. The CDR3 length is 13 residues. Per the germline V gene, CDR1 is SNHLY and CDR2 is FYNNEI. The CDR3 region is CASSRTGAGGYTF. Here the CDR3 DNA reads TGTGCCAGCAGCCGGACAGGGGCTGGTGGCTACACCTTC.

This clone was recorded only once. V is TRBV6-5 and J is TRBJ2-5; possibly TRBD1 for D (6 bases). Germline CDR1 MNHEY, CDR2 SVGAGI. The ends were cut back, 6 bases at V and 5 bases at J, with 16 bases in the middle. The CDR3 has 14 amino acids. The CDR3 sequence: CASRRTGKGETQYF. DNA for the CDR3: TGTGCCAGCAGACGCACAGGGAAGGGGGAGACCCAGTACTTC.

The chain couples TRBV11-2 to TRBJ2-7, with 10 nucleotides matching TRBD1. V was clipped by 5 bases and J by 1 base; unmatched bases: 5. This CDR3 contains 15 residues. From germline, CDR1 is SGHAT and CDR2 FQNNGV. For the CDR3, the DNA is TGTGCCAGCAGCCCCGGGACAGGGGTGTCCTACGAGCAGTACTTC. Protein: CASSPGTGVSYEQYF.

The chain recombines TRBV30 with TRBJ2-7, with D tentatively TRBD1 (5 bases). Trimming took off 0 bases at V and 0 bases at J, with 18 bases between the two ends. Germline CDR1 GTSNPN, CDR2 SVGIG (reference sequence). The CDR3 has 17 amino acids. For the CDR3, the DNA is TGTGCCTGGAGTGTAGGGGCAGATCCCTCTAGCTCCTACGAGCAGTACTTC. The encoded protein is CAWSVGADPSSSYEQYF.

The J gene is TRBJ2-7, the V gene TRBV10-3; D gene ambiguous. The CDR3 has 14 amino acids. The germline gives CDR1 ENHRY, CDR2 SYGVKD. Trimming removed 0 bases at V and 2 bases at J, with 8 bases between. The CDR3 sequence is CAISESYTTYEQYF. The CDR3 region has the DNA TGTGCCATCAGTGAGTCATACACCACCTACGAGCAGTACTTC.

The chain employs TRBV19 and TRBJ1-5, with D possibly being TRBD1 (5 bases). Germline lookup yields CDR1 LNHDA and CDR2 SQIVND (reference sequence). CDR3 length: 15 residues. V was clipped by 1 base and J by 6 bases, with 13 bases between them. CDR3 DNA sequence: TGTGCCAGTAGTATAGGAAGGGGTTTTGGTCAGCCCCAGCATTTT. It codes for CASSIGRGFGQPQHF. The full variable domain, in which reference TRBV19 and TRBJ1-5 provide the parts outside the CDR3, is DGGITQSPKYLFRKEGQNVTLSCEQNLNHDAMYWYRQDPGQGLRLIYYSQIVNDFQKGDIAEGYSVSREKKESFPLTVTSAQKNPTAFYLCASSIGRGFGQPQHFGDGTRLSIL.

The chain links TRBV7-9 to TRBJ2-4; a weak D match, TRBD1 (6 bases). Deletions cut 0 bases from V and 1 base from J, with 13 bases between. The CDR3 runs to 17 residues. Germline loops: CDR1 SEHNR, CDR2 FQNEAQ (reference sequence). CDR3 protein: CASSLASQGYAKNIQYF. The CDR3 nucleotides read TGTGCCAGCAGCTTAGCGTCACAGGGATATGCCAAAAACATTCAGTACTTC.